This T cell receptor (beta chain) is drawn from a study of beta chain features in type 1 diabetes. Overall study: Similarity in age, gender and cell yields was seen between patients and healthy donors. Findings and limits, study-wide: Amplification by PCR could prefer shorter templates, with the same effect in patients and controls. Among all four CD4+ subsets, Type 1 diabetes patients had TCRB CDR3s that were moderately but significantly shorter.

This clone was counted between two and nine times. Its target is unknown. Germline V CDR1 and CDR2: MNHEY, SMNVEV (reference sequence). The CDR3 has 13 amino acids. The V and J ends lost 0 bases and 7 bases respectively, with 6 bases between them. Sorting with CD45RO/CCR7/CD25/CD127/CD95/CD27 yielded naive, central memory, regulatory and stem-like memory CD4+ cells. As every portion of the isolated RNA was reverse transcribed, the sequencing read expressed TCRB transcripts. Produced via immunoSEQ multiplex PCR; TCRdb's table is partial and in-frame only. The table shows about 340,000 clones, with under 8.5% occurring only once.

This sequence joins TRBV27 and TRBJ1-4; D unclear. This clonotype originated in a woman under 30 in good health. Sequences were obtained from central memory CD4+ T cells from blood. Here the CDR3 reads CASSLSMSEKLFF. In nucleotides, the CDR3 is TGTGCCAGCAGTTTATCCATGAGTGAAAAACTGTTTTTT.